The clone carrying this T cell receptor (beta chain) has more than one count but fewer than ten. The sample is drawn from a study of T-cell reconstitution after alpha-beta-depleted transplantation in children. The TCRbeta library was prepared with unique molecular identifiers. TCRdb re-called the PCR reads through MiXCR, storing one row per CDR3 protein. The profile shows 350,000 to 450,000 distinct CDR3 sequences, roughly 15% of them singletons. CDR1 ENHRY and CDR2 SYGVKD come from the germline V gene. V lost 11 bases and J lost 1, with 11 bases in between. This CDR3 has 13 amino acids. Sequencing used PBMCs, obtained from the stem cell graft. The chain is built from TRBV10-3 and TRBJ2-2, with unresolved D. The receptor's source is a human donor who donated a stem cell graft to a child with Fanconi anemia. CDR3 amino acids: CAHGRLNTGELFF. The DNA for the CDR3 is TGTGCCCACGGCAGGTTGAACACCGGGGAGCTGTTTTTT.